This TCR beta chain was captured by sequencing in a study of blood T cell repertoires in COVID-19 (dated by TCRdb to about 2020). With regard to the full study: Collaborator samples came from the United States, Italy and Spain and covered acute and convalescent phases of COVID-19. The material from the prospective study consisted of cDNA or gDNA derived from T cells, B-cell-depleted T cells, or PBMCs. Subjects who had been exposed to COVID-19, were actively infected with it, or had recovered from it provided the deeply sampled blood TCRbeta repertoires that made up the dataset. A freely available public database, intended as a resource for researchers studying the immune response to SARS-CoV-2, is where the repertoires were released. Samples came from the ongoing ImmuneRACE study (first 160 participants) plus 1,254 subjects from 6 global collaborators. A de-identified subject ID, COVID-19 status, age in years and sex were almost always included in the sample metadata. Where HLA class I and class II types were available, the types were taken from metadata supplied by the sample provider, not from assay-based typing. General study outcomes and caveats: The quantity of clinical and demographic metadata differed by source and by participant and was supplied without curation.

CDR1 SSHAT and CDR2 FNYEAQ were looked up in the germline V gene (reference sequence). From cysteine to phenylalanine, the CDR3 is 19 amino acids long. The kept DNA is CDR3 alone, 57 bases in frame from the first base. Each collaborating institution followed its own protocols to collect whole blood in K2EDTA tubes. For TCRbeta analysis, collaborator samples were shipped as frozen whole blood, as isolated PBMCs, or as DNA extracted from either sample type. For this clone: Its target antigen remains unknown. Sequence at one end of the junction differs from germline and may be a read error.

TCRbeta CDR3 regions were amplified from genomic DNA by means of the immunoSEQ Assay, a bias-controlled multiplex PCR. The paper's processing steps were these. Nucleated cell counts per sample were estimated from amplification of reference gene primers within the assay. Sequence reads were collapsed and filtered to measure the absolute abundance of every unique TCRbeta CDR3 rearrangement. For each sample, productive Simpson clonality was calculated as the square root of Simpson's diversity index over productive rearrangements. Here the immuneACCESS table is served through TCRdb, limited to in-frame sequences with V and J called. Missing clones are a known gap in these copies; in checked studies unresolved V genes cover under half, and the rest lacks a known reason. V, J and clone size are taken as reported in that table, and D and trimming were inferred from the DNA itself. The sample includes just under 60,000 clones, with less than 85% observed a single time. In total, the top ten clones hold more than 7.5% of the sample.

The sequence derives from a human donor in a cohort sampled during active COVID-19. The sequence is built from TRBV7-7 and TRBJ2-1; 11 middle bases align to TRBD2. Sequences were obtained from peripheral blood. The CDR3 sequence is CASSSGTSGTGSSYNEQFF. The nucleotide sequence is TGTGCTAGCAGCTCCGGGACTAGCGGCACCGGGAGCTCCTACAATGAGCAGTTCTTC.